A selection of T cell receptor beta chains follows, all from one sample in a study of control samples from healthy donors and cancer patients. Using immunoSEQ multiplex PCR, the repertoire was profiled, and TCRdb retains in-frame clones only, with some absent. The data show 110,000 to 150,000 clones, with roughly 94% seen just once and 12% to 15% held by the top ten. The sequenced sample was PBMCs. These receptors were collected from a man aged 55 to 70 with colorectal cancer. Each CDR3 is given with its conserved first and last residue. A D gene is named only where the DNA matches it firmly. Expanded clones are given a class, and other clones once, few, many or no size at all.

clone size: .
J gene: TRBJ1-2
D gene: TRBD1
V gene: TRBV11-2
CDR3 DNA: TGTGCCAGCAGCCCTCAGGGGGCCGCCTATGGCTACACCTTC
CDR3 protein: CASSPQGAAYGYTF

clone size: once
J gene: TRBJ2-5
D gene: TRBD1
V gene: TRBV4-3
CDR3 DNA: TGCGCCAGCAGCCAAGTGGGCAGGGGGCGGGAGACCCAGTACTTC
CDR3 protein: CASSQVGRGRETQYF

clone size: .
J gene: TRBJ2-1
D gene: TRBD2
V gene: TRBV19
CDR3 DNA: TGTGCCAGTAGTACCCCTTCGACTAGCGGGGGTTACAATGAGCAGTTCTTC
CDR3 protein: CASSTPSTSGGYNEQFF

clone size: .
J gene: TRBJ2-3
D gene: .
V gene: TRBV7-2
CDR3 DNA: TGTGCCAGCAGTTCCTTCTCGGATACGCAGTATTTT
CDR3 protein: CASSSFSDTQYF

clone size: .
J gene: TRBJ2-7
D gene: TRBD2
V gene: TRBV4-1
CDR3 DNA: TGCGCCAGCAGCCAAGTGGGCGGGGGGAACGAGCAGTACTTC
CDR3 protein: CASSQVGGGNEQYF

clone size: .
J gene: TRBJ2-1
D gene: TRBD1
V gene: TRBV5-1
CDR3 DNA: TGCGCCAGCAGCCCGGAAGGGGACAGCTCCTACAATGAGCAGTTCTTC
CDR3 protein: CASSPEGDSSYNEQFF

clone size: .
J gene: TRBJ1-1
D gene: .
V gene: TRBV12-3/TRBV12-4
CDR3 DNA: TGTGCCAGCACCCCGGGTGTGCTTACTGAAGCTTTCTTT
CDR3 protein: CASTPGVLTEAFF

clone size: .
J gene: TRBJ2-2
D gene: TRBD2
V gene: TRBV6-4
CDR3 DNA: TGTGCCAGCAGAGAGCGGGGCCTCACCGGGGAGCTGTTTTTT
CDR3 protein: CASRERGLTGELFF

clone size: .
J gene: TRBJ1-5
D gene: .
V gene: TRBV23-1
CDR3 DNA: TGCGCCAGCATCTTCTTGGGAGGGATTTACGCCACGAGACAGCCCCAGCATTTT
CDR3 protein: CASIFLGGIYATRQPQHF

clone size: .
J gene: TRBJ1-2
D gene: .
V gene: TRBV6-6
CDR3 DNA: TGTGCCAGCAGTTACCTGGGTCCGGAGGGCTACACCTTC
CDR3 protein: CASSYLGPEGYTF

clone size: .
J gene: TRBJ2-7
D gene: .
V gene: TRBV9
CDR3 DNA: TGTGCCAGCAGCGTAGGGGTGGCGACCAGGAATACCTACGAGCAGTACTTC
CDR3 protein: CASSVGVATRNTYEQYF

clone size: .
J gene: TRBJ2-7
D gene: TRBD2
V gene: TRBV7-2
CDR3 DNA: TGTGCCAGCAGCTTAGAAGGACTAGCGGGAAGGGAGCAGTACTTC
CDR3 protein: CASSLEGLAGREQYF

clone size: .
J gene: TRBJ1-6
D gene: .
V gene: TRBV10-1
CDR3 DNA: TGCGCCTCACAGGGAGGGTGGAATTCACCCCTCCACTTT
CDR3 protein: CASQGGWNSPLHF

clone size: .
J gene: TRBJ1-1
D gene: .
V gene: TRBV19
CDR3 DNA: TGTGCCAGTAGCGGCATAGGACGGACTGAAGCTTTCTTT
CDR3 protein: CASSGIGRTEAFF

clone size: .
J gene: TRBJ2-5
D gene: .
V gene: TRBV5-6
CDR3 DNA: TGTGCCAGCAGCTTGGCCCGACTGATGTACCAAGAGACCCAGTACTTC
CDR3 protein: CASSLARLMYQETQYF

clone size: .
J gene: TRBJ2-3
D gene: .
V gene: TRBV12-3/TRBV12-4
CDR3 DNA: TGTGCCAGCAGTTTACGGGGGCCGGATACGCAGTATTTT
CDR3 protein: CASSLRGPDTQYF

clone size: .
J gene: TRBJ1-4
D gene: .
V gene: TRBV12-3/TRBV12-4
CDR3 DNA: TGTGCCAGCAGGGGGGGCTTTAGTGAAAAACTGTTTTTT
CDR3 protein: CASRGGFSEKLFF

clone size: once
J gene: TRBJ1-3
D gene: .
V gene: TRBV5-8
CDR3 DNA: TGTGCCAGCAGCTTCTGGGGTCCCTCTGGAAACACCATATATTTT
CDR3 protein: CASSFWGPSGNTIYF

clone size: .
J gene: TRBJ2-7
D gene: .
V gene: TRBV6-2/TRBV6-3
CDR3 DNA: TGTGCCAGCAGTGACAGCTTAGGGTACGAGCAGTACTTC
CDR3 protein: CASSDSLGYEQYF

clone size: .
J gene: TRBJ1-3
D gene: .
V gene: TRBV24-1
CDR3 DNA: TGTGCCACCAGGGACGGGGAAATTGGAAACACCATATATTTT
CDR3 protein: CATRDGEIGNTIYF

clone size: .
J gene: TRBJ1-1
D gene: .
V gene: TRBV6-5
CDR3 DNA: TGTGCCAGCAGTTTGAGGGGGAGGGCTGGTGAAGCTTTCTTT
CDR3 protein: CASSLRGRAGEAFF

clone size: .
J gene: TRBJ2-5
D gene: .
V gene: TRBV7-9
CDR3 DNA: TGTGCCAGCAGCAGGACTGAAAACCAAGAGACCCAGTACTTC
CDR3 protein: CASSRTENQETQYF

clone size: .
J gene: TRBJ2-3
D gene: .
V gene: TRBV24-1
CDR3 DNA: TGTGCCACCAGTGCGCCCGCCAGGAGCCCTAGCACAGATACGCAGTATTTT
CDR3 protein: CATSAPARSPSTDTQYF

clone size: .
J gene: TRBJ1-2
D gene: TRBD1
V gene: TRBV7-6
CDR3 DNA: TGTGCCAGCAGCTCCGGGACAGCCAATGGCTACACCTTC
CDR3 protein: CASSSGTANGYTF

clone size: .
J gene: TRBJ1-5
D gene: TRBD1
V gene: TRBV6-2/TRBV6-3
CDR3 DNA: TGTGCCAGCAGTTATAGGACAGGCCGCAATCAGCCCCAGCATTTT
CDR3 protein: CASSYRTGRNQPQHF

clone size: .
J gene: TRBJ1-4
D gene: .
V gene: TRBV4-1
CDR3 DNA: TGCGCCAGCAGCCAAGGTACGAGGGAAAAACTGTTTTTT
CDR3 protein: CASSQGTREKLFF

clone size: .
J gene: TRBJ2-4
D gene: .
V gene: TRBV5-1
CDR3 DNA: TGCGCCAGCAGCTTGGGGGACTCGTTAGCCAAAAACATTCAGTACTTC
CDR3 protein: CASSLGDSLAKNIQYF